The text below deals with one T cell receptor (beta chain). The target antigen is unknown. This record comes from a study of post-analysis software for immune sequencing data. Study summary: The disease courses covered relapsing-remitting, secondary progressive and progressive-relapsing multiple sclerosis. Findings of the study overall: Diversity measured as normalized Chao1 was significantly lower in multiple sclerosis patients than in controls. With TRBV5-6, TRBV5-1 and TRBV20-1 included, a handful of TRBV segments were more frequent in patients than in controls. Clustering by F measure revealed strong co-clustering among samples prepared together in one batch.

Trimming removed 6 bases at V and 7 bases at J, with 22 bases between. Germline V gene sequence: CDR1 DFQATT, CDR2 SNEGSKA (reference sequence). The CDR3 contains 15 residues. Each TCR beta cDNA library carried unique molecular identifiers. Out of 1 to 10 million T cells, 480,000 or so cDNA molecules were generated. TCRdb re-called the PCR reads with MiXCR, one entry per CDR3 protein. The table lists roughly 600,000 distinct CDR3 sequences, around 47% of them singletons. The sequence was collected from a girl aged 5 to 17 with multiple sclerosis. The V and J genes are TRBV20-1 and TRBJ2-1; maybe TRBD2 (7 bases). Sequenced input: blood. DNA for the CDR3: TGCAGTGCCCCTCTCGGGCCTGGGGGGGCGAATGAGCAGTTCTTC. Translating it yields CSAPLGPGGANEQFF.